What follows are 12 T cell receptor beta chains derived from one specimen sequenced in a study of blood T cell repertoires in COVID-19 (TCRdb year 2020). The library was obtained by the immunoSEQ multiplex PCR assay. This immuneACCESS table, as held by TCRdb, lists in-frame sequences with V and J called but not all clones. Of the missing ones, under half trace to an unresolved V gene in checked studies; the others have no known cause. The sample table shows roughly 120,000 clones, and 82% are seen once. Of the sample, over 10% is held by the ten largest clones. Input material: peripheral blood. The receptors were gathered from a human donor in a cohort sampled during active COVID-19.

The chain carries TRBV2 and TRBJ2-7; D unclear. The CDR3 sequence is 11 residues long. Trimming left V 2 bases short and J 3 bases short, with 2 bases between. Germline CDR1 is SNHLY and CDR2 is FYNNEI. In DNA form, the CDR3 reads TGTGCCAGCAGTGAACGCTACGAGCAGTACTTC. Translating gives CASSERYEQYF.

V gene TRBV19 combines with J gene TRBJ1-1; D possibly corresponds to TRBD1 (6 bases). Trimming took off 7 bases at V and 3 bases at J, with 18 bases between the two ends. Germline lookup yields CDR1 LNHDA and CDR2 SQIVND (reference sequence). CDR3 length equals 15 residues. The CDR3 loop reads CASIPLRGRDTEAFF. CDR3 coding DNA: TGTGCCAGTATCCCACTGCGGGGGCGGGACACTGAAGCTTTCTTT.

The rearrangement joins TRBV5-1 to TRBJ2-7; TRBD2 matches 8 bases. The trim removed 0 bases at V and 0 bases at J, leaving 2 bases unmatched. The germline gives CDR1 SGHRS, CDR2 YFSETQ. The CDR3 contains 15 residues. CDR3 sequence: CASSLERGFSYEQYF. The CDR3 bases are TGCGCCAGCAGCTTGGAGCGGGGGTTCTCCTACGAGCAGTACTTC.

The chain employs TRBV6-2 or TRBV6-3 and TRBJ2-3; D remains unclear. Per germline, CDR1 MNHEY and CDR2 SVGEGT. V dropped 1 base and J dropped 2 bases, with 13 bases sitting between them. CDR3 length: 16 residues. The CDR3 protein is CASSYLARSYTDTQYF. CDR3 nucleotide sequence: TGTGCCAGCAGTTACTTGGCTAGATCATACACAGATACGCAGTATTTT.

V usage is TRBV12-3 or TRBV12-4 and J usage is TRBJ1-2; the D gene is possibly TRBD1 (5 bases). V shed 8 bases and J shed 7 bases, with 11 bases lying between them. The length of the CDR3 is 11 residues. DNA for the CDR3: TGTGCCAGCCTGGCCGGGGGTGGCTACACCTTC. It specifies CASLAGGGYTF.

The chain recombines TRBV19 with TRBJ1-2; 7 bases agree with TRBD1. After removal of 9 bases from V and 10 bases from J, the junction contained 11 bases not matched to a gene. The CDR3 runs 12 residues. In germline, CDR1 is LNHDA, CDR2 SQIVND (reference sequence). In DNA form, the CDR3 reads TGTGCCAGCCAGTACGGGACAGCCCTCTACACCTTC. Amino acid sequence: CASQYGTALYTF.

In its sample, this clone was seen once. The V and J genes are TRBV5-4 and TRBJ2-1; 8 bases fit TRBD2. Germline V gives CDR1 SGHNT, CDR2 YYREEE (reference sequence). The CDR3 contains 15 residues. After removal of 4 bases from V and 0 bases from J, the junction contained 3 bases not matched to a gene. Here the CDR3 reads CASSPGGVSYNEQFF. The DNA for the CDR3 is TGTGCCAGCAGCCCCGGGGGGGTCTCCTACAATGAGCAGTTCTTC.

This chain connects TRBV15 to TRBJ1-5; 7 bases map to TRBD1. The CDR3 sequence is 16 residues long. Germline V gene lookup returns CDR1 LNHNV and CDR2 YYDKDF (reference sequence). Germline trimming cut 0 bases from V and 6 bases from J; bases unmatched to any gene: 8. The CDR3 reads CATSRESAGGGQPQHF. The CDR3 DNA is TGTGCCACCAGCAGAGAATCGGCAGGGGGTGGTCAGCCCCAGCATTTT.

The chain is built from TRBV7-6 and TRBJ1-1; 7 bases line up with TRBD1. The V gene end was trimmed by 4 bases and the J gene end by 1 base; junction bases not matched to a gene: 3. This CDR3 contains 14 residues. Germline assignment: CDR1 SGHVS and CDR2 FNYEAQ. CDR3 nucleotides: TGTGCCAGCAGCTCGGGACAGAAGAACACTGAAGCTTTCTTT. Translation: CASSSGQKNTEAFF.

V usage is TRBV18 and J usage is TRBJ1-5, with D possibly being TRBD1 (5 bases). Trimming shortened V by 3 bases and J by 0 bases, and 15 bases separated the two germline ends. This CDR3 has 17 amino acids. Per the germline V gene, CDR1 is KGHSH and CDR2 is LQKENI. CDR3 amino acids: CASSPLGRVNSNQPQHF. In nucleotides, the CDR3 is TGTGCCAGCTCACCTCTGGGGCGAGTTAATAGCAATCAGCCCCAGCATTTT.

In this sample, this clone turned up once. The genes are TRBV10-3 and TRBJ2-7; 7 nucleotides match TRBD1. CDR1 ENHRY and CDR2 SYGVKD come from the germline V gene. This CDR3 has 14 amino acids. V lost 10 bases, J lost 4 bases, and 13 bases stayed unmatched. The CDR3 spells CATKRQGRGYEQYF. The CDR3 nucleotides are TGTGCCACCAAACGACAGGGACGGGGTTACGAGCAGTACTTC.

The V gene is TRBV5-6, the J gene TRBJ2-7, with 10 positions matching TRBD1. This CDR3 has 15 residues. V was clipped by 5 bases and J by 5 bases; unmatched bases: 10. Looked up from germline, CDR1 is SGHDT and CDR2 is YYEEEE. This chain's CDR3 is CASRLRDRGIHEQYF. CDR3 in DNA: TGTGCCAGCAGGCTCCGGGACAGGGGAATCCACGAGCAGTACTTC.